What follows is one T cell receptor (beta chain) and its context. The V and J ends lost 5 bases and 11 bases respectively, with 12 bases between them. Germline V lookup: CDR1 SGHNT, CDR2 YENEEA. This CDR3 region has 11 residues. These data come from a study of blood T cell repertoires in COVID-19. Turning to the study itself: COVID-19 samples collected from the United States, Italy and Spain covered acute and convalescent phases. PBMCs, B-cell-depleted T cells, or T cells provided the cDNA or gDNA that made up the material.

Original methodology: Reference gene primer amplification in the assay estimated nucleated cell counts. The data were produced by immunoSEQ multiplex PCR, yet TCRdb's version contains in-frame clones alone and is incomplete. V and J calls and clone size follow that table, whereas D and trimming were derived from the DNA. This table holds more than 90,000 clones, about 89% found once. The rearrangement links TRBV11-3 to TRBJ1-1; D perhaps matches TRBD1 (5 bases). The source material was peripheral blood. The TCR was taken from a man aged 45-65 years with acute or convalescent COVID-19. Here the CDR3 DNA reads TGTGCCAGCAGCAAGGGGCGGTGGGCTTTCTTT. Translating gives CASSKGRWAFF.